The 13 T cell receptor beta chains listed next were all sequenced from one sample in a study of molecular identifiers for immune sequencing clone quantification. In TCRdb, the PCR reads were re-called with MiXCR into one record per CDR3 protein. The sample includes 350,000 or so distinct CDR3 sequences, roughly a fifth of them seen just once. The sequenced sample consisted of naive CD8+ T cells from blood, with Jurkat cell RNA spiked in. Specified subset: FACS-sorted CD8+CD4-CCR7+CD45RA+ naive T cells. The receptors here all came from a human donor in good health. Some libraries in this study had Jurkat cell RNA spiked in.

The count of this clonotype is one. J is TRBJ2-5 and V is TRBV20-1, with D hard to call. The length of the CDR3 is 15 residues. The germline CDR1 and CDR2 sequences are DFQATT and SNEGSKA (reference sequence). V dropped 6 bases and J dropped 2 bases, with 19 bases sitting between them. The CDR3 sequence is CSADHGVLGQETQYF. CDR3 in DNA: TGCAGTGCCGACCATGGGGTATTAGGGCAAGAGACCCAGTACTTC.

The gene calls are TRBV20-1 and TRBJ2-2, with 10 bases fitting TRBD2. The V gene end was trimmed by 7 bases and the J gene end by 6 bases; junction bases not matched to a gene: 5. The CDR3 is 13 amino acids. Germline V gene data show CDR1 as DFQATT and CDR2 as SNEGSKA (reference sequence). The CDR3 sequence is CSERAGGPGELFF. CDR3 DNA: TGCAGTGAGCGAGCGGGGGGGCCCGGGGAGCTGTTTTTT.

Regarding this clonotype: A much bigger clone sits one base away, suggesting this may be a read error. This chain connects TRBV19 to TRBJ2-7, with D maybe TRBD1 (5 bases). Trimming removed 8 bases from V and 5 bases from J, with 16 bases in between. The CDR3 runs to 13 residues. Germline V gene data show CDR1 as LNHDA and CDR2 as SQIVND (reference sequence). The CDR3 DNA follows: TGTGCCAGTGGCGGCCCAGGGCTGCACGAGCAGTACTTC. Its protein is CASGGPGLHEQYF.

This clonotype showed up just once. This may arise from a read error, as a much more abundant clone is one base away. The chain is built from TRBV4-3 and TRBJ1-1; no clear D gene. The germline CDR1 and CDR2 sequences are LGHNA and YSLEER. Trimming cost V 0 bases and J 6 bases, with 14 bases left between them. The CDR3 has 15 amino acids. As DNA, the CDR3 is TGCGCCAGCAGCCAAGATCTGGGGTATTCCGCTGAAGCTTTCTTT. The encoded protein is CASSQDLGYSAEAFF.

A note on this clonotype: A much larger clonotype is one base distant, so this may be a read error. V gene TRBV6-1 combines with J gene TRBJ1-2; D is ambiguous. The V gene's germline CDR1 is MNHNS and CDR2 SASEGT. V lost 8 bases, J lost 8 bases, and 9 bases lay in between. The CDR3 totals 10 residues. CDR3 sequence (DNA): TGTGCCAGCGGTCGTCTAGGCTACACCTTC. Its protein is CASGRLGYTF.

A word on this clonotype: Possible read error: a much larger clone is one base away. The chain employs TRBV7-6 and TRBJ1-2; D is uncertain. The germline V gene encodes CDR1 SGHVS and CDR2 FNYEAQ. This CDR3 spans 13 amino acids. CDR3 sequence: CASSLDRFYVYTF. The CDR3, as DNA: TGTGCCAGCAGCTTAGACAGATTCTATGTCTACACCTTC.

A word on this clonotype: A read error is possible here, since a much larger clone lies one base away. CDR3 sequence reads: CASSQVTSEEETQYF. In DNA, the CDR3 is TGCGCCAGCAGCCAAGTCACTAGCGAGGAGGAGACCCAGTACTTC. The chain recombines TRBV4-1 with TRBJ2-5; 7 positions match TRBD2. The CDR3 has 15 amino acids. Germline V gene data show CDR1 as MGHRA and CDR2 as YSYEKL. V shed 1 base and J 5 bases; nucleotides not matched to a gene: 7.

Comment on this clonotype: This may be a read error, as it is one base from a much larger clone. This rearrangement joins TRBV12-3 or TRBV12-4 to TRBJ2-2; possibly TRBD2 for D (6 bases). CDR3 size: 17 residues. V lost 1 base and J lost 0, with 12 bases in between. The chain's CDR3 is CASSLVESGPNTGELFF. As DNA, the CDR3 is TGTGCCAGCAGTTTAGTTGAAAGCGGGCCGAACACCGGGGAGCTGTTTTTT.

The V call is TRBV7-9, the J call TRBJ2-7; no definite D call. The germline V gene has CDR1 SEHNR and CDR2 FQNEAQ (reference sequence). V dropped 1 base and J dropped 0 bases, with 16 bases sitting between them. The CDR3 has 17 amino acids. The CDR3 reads CASSLDYGQTSSYEQYF. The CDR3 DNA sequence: TGTGCCAGCAGCTTAGATTATGGGCAGACAAGCTCCTACGAGCAGTACTTC.

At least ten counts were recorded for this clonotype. The CDR3 spells CASRRTGPNYGYTF. The CDR3 nucleotides read TGTGCCAGCAGACGGACAGGGCCCAACTATGGCTACACCTTC. J is TRBJ1-2 and V is TRBV6-5; TRBD1 agrees at 8 bases. V was pared by 6 bases and J by 2 bases, with 5 bases of the junction left unmatched. The germline gives CDR1 MNHEY, CDR2 SVGAGI. This CDR3 has 14 residues.

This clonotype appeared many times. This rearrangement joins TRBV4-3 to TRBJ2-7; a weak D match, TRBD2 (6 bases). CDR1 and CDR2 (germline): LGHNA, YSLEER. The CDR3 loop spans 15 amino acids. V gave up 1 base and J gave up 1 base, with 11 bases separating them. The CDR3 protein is CASSQVPSGSYEQYF. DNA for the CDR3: TGCGCCAGCAGCCAAGTACCGAGCGGGTCCTACGAGCAGTACTTC.

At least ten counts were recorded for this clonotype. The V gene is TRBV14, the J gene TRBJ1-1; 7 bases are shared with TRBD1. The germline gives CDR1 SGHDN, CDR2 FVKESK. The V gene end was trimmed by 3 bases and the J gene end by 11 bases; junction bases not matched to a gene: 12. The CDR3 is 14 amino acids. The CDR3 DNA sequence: TGTGCCAGCAGCCACCTGGGACAGTCCCCTGGGGCTTTCTTT. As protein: CASSHLGQSPGAFF.

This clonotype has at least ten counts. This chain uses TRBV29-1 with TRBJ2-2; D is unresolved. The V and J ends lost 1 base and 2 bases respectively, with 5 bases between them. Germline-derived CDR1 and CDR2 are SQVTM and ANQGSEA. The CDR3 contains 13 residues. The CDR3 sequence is CSVEVSNTGELFF. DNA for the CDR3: TGCAGCGTTGAAGTATCCAACACCGGGGAGCTGTTTTTT.